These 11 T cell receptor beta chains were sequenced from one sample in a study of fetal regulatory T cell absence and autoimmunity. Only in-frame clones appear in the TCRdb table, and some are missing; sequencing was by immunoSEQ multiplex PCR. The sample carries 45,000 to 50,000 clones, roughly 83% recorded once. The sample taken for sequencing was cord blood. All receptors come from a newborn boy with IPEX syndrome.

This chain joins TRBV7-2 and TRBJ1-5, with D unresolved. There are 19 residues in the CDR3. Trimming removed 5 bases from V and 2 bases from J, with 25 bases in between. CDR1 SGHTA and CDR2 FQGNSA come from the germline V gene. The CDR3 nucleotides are TGTGCCAGCAGCGACGCATACAGCGTGGGCTTATATGGCAATCAGCCCCAGCATTTT. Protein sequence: CASSDAYSVGLYGNQPQHF.

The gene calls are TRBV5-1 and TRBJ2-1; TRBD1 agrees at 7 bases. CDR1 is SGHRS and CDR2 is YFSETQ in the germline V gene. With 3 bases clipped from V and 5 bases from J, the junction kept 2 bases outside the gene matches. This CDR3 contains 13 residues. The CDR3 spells CASSSGTDNEQFF. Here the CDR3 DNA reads TGCGCCAGCAGCTCCGGGACAGACAATGAGCAGTTCTTC.

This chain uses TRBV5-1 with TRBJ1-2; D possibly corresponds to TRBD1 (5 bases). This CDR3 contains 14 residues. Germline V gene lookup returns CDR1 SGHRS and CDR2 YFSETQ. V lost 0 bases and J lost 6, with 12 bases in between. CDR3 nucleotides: TGCGCCAGCAGCTTGGGGGTCAGGGCTCATGGCTACACCTTC. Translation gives CASSLGVRAHGYTF. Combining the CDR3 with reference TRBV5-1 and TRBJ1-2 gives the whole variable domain KAGVTQTPRYLIKTRGQQVTLSCSPISGHRSVSWYQQTPGQGLQFLFEYFSETQRNKGNFPGRFSGRQFSNSRSEMNVSTLELGDSALYLCASSLGVRAHGYTFGSGTRLTVV.

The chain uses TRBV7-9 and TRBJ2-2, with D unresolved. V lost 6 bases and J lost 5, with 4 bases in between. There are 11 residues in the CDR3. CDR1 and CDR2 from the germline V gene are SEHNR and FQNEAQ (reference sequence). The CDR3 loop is CASRGTGELFF. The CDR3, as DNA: TGTGCCAGCAGGGGTACCGGGGAGCTGTTTTTT. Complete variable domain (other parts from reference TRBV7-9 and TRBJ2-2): DTGVSQNPRHKITKRGQNVTFRCDPISEHNRLYWYRQTLGQGPEFLTYFQNEAQLEKSRLLSDRFSAERPKGSFSTLEIQRTEQGDSAMYLCASRGTGELFFGEGSRLTVL.

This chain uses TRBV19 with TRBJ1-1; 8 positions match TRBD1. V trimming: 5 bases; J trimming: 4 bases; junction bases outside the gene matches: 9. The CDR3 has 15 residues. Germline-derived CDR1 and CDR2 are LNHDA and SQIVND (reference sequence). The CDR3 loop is CASSAQGAVGTEAFF. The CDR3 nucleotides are TGTGCCAGTAGTGCTCAGGGGGCGGTGGGCACTGAAGCTTTCTTT.

In DNA form, the CDR3 reads TGTGCCAGCAGCTTATGGGGACAGGGCGGGACCGGGGAGCTGTTTTTT. The encoded protein is CASSLWGQGGTGELFF. The chain employs TRBV7-9 and TRBJ2-2, with 9 bases lining up with TRBD1. The CDR3 spans 16 residues. J gave up 5 bases and V 2 bases, and 6 bases lay outside the gene matches. Germline-derived CDR1 and CDR2 are SEHNR and FQNEAQ (reference sequence).

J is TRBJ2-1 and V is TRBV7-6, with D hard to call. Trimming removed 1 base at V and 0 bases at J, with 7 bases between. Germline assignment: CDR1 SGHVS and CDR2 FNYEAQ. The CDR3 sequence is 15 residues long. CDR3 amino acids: CASSLEETSYNEQFF. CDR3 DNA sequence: TGTGCCAGCAGCTTAGAAGAAACCTCCTACAATGAGCAGTTCTTC.

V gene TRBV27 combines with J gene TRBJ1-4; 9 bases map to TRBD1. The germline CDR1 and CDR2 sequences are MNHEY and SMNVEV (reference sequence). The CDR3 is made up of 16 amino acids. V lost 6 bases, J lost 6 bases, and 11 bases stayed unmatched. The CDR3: CASSWKPGQGDEKLFF. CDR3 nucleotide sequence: TGTGCCAGCAGCTGGAAACCGGGACAGGGAGATGAAAAACTGTTTTTT.

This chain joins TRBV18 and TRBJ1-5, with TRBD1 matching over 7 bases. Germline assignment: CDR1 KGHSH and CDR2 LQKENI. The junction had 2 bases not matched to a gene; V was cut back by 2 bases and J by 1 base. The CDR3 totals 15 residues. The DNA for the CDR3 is TGTGCCAGCTCACCAGAGGGGGCGAGCAATCAGCCCCAGCATTTT. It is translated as CASSPEGASNQPQHF.

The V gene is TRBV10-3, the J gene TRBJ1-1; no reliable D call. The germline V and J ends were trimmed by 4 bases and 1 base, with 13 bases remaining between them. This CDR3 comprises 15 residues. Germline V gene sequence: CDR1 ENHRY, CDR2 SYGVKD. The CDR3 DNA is TGTGCCATCAGTGTAGGGTTGACGGCGAACACTGAAGCTTTCTTT. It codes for CAISVGLTANTEAFF.

CDR3 protein: CASSLEAGGPVPYNEQFF. CDR3 in DNA: TGTGCCAGCAGCTTGGAAGCGGGGGGGCCGGTCCCCTACAATGAGCAGTTCTTC. The genes are TRBV7-6 and TRBJ2-1; 10 bases line up with TRBD2. Germline values: CDR1 SGHVS, CDR2 FNYEAQ. Trimming cost V 3 bases and J 2 bases; bases outside gene matches: 10. The CDR3 sequence is 18 residues long.